A selection of T cell receptor beta chains follows, all from one sample in a study of somatic mutations in cytotoxic T cells in rheumatoid arthritis. Here immunoSEQ multiplex PCR was the method, and the copy in TCRdb shows in-frame clones only, minus some. The sample records 11,000 or so clones, nearly 75% being singletons. The sample consisted of CD8+ T cells sorted from blood. Receptor source: a woman in her thirties or forties in good health. CDR3s leave out the opening cysteine and the closing phenylalanine or tryptophan. Fields, in order: V gene, J gene, CDR3 protein.

v_call: TRBV6-5; j_call: TRBJ2-5; cdr3_aa: ASSRVAGDQETQY
v_call: TRBV7-8; j_call: TRBJ2-7; cdr3_aa: ASSLGGGQGAYYEQY
v_call: TRBV9; j_call: TRBJ1-3; cdr3_aa: ASSVDRQSSSGNTIY
v_call: TRBV6-5; j_call: TRBJ1-2; cdr3_aa: ASSYGGADGYT
v_call: TRBV19; j_call: TRBJ1-3; cdr3_aa: ASTVERVWGSGNTIY
v_call: TRBV6-1; j_call: TRBJ2-1; cdr3_aa: ASSGLAGGDEQF
v_call: TRBV7-2; j_call: TRBJ1-3; cdr3_aa: ASRHWDSGNTIY
v_call: TRBV28; j_call: TRBJ2-5; cdr3_aa: ASTQAYRGRGETQY
v_call: TRBV5-5; j_call: TRBJ1-2; cdr3_aa: ASSLPDYGYT
v_call: TRBV4-2; j_call: TRBJ2-2; cdr3_aa: ASSQELSLAGVSGELF
v_call: TRBV5-1; j_call: TRBJ2-3; cdr3_aa: ASSLSGTDTQY
v_call: TRBV4-3; j_call: TRBJ2-7; cdr3_aa: ASSQVLGVYEQY
v_call: TRBV28; j_call: TRBJ1-4; cdr3_aa: ACSGTGHEKLF
v_call: TRBV7-2; j_call: TRBJ2-5; cdr3_aa: ASSSTGNQETQY
v_call: TRBV28; j_call: TRBJ1-1; cdr3_aa: ASSFLTGSGDTEAF
v_call: TRBV30; j_call: TRBJ2-2; cdr3_aa: ALGTGQEWNTGELF
v_call: TRBV5-4; j_call: TRBJ1-2; cdr3_aa: ASSLAGLLHGYT
v_call: TRBV15; j_call: TRBJ1-1; cdr3_aa: ATRPSLTGATEAF
v_call: TRBV7-3; j_call: TRBJ2-1; cdr3_aa: ASSPAGGSYNEQF
v_call: TRBV6-5; j_call: TRBJ1-4; cdr3_aa: ASSAIAGQNEKLF
v_call: TRBV10-2; j_call: TRBJ2-2; cdr3_aa: ASGDTFTGELF
v_call: TRBV7-8; j_call: TRBJ2-7; cdr3_aa: ASSLASGDWEQY
v_call: TRBV29-1; j_call: TRBJ1-1; cdr3_aa: SVELSTEAF
v_call: TRBV5-4; j_call: TRBJ2-3; cdr3_aa: ASSGLTDTQY
v_call: TRBV29-1; j_call: .; cdr3_aa: SVFGTGGFEQY
v_call: TRBV5-8; j_call: TRBJ1-1; cdr3_aa: ASSLRDSLEAF
v_call: TRBV7-9; j_call: TRBJ1-2; cdr3_aa: ASSPEPTYGYT
v_call: TRBV5-6; j_call: TRBJ1-6; cdr3_aa: ASSPRKQGINSPLH
v_call: TRBV15; j_call: TRBJ2-1; cdr3_aa: ATSRVDSPNEQF
v_call: TRBV7-2; j_call: TRBJ2-7; cdr3_aa: ASSLRLAYEQY
v_call: TRBV19; j_call: TRBJ1-1; cdr3_aa: ASSILEGAGTEAF
v_call: TRBV19; j_call: TRBJ2-4; cdr3_aa: ASSIDPLTPLAKNIQY
v_call: TRBV6-6; j_call: TRBJ2-3; cdr3_aa: ATLHWVAGPDTQY
v_call: TRBV28; j_call: TRBJ1-1; cdr3_aa: ASSPGAENTEAF
v_call: TRBV11-2; j_call: TRBJ2-7; cdr3_aa: ASSLAAPPSYEQY
v_call: TRBV19; j_call: TRBJ2-7; cdr3_aa: ASSIDLWVTAGEQY
v_call: TRBV5-4; j_call: TRBJ2-1; cdr3_aa: ASSFMGNEQF
v_call: TRBV21-1; j_call: TRBJ1-4; cdr3_aa: ASSRVQGAWEKLF
v_call: TRBV15; j_call: TRBJ2-7; cdr3_aa: ATSRERQASYEQY
v_call: TRBV9; j_call: TRBJ2-1; cdr3_aa: ASSVAGGDYNEQF
v_call: TRBV7-9; j_call: TRBJ2-7; cdr3_aa: ASSPIHDDSGAAYEQY
v_call: TRBV5-4; j_call: TRBJ2-1; cdr3_aa: ASSLEGSYNEQF
v_call: TRBV5-6; j_call: TRBJ2-2; cdr3_aa: ASSSGDRELF
v_call: TRBV18; j_call: TRBJ1-1; cdr3_aa: ASSPRGQGTEAF
v_call: TRBV6-6; j_call: TRBJ1-2; cdr3_aa: ASTLTSGAYGYT
v_call: TRBV4-1; j_call: TRBJ1-5; cdr3_aa: ASSQESAFVLGQPQH
v_call: TRBV7-6; j_call: TRBJ2-7; cdr3_aa: ASSLELSYEQY
v_call: TRBV30; j_call: TRBJ1-1; cdr3_aa: AWSVTAGTEAF
v_call: TRBV7-9; j_call: TRBJ2-7; cdr3_aa: ASSFRPYEQY
v_call: TRBV4-1; j_call: TRBJ2-3; cdr3_aa: ASSQMGWRESSTDTQY
v_call: TRBV7-9; j_call: TRBJ1-1; cdr3_aa: ASSLTSNTEAF
v_call: TRBV5-1; j_call: TRBJ2-7; cdr3_aa: ASSPDRTYEQY
v_call: TRBV6-1; j_call: TRBJ2-7; cdr3_aa: ASRKDRSYTYEQY
v_call: TRBV4-1; j_call: TRBJ1-2; cdr3_aa: ATSDRGSSNYGYT
v_call: TRBV4-3; j_call: TRBJ1-4; cdr3_aa: ASSQDRTKGGNEKLF
v_call: TRBV7-8; j_call: TRBJ1-1; cdr3_aa: ASSFDRVNTEAF
v_call: TRBV2; j_call: TRBJ2-1; cdr3_aa: ASSEAGGPYNEQF
v_call: TRBV19; j_call: TRBJ2-2; cdr3_aa: ASTPSETGELF